This is a list of T cell receptor beta chains from one sample in a study of T cell repertoires in cytomegalovirus infection. Antigen specificity for these receptors is unknown. TCRdb re-called the reads through MiXCR, storing one row per CDR3 protein. This table has about 920,000 distinct CDR3 sequences, under 40% appearing once. The specimen was cultured CD8+ T cells from PBMCs, collected from culture after CMV antigen stimulation. The receptors derive from a human donor in good health (CMV status not recorded). Some clones in this sample may be carry-over from other donors' samples. Both conserved end residues are part of each CDR3. D genes are given only for firm matches. Clone size is not always given. Where it is, it says once, few, many or a class for expanded clones.

J gene,V gene,clone size,D gene,CDR3 protein,CDR3 DNA
TRBJ1-2,TRBV7-6,few,-,CASSLVAGDGGDGYTF,TGTGCCAGCAGCTTAGTGGCCGGGGACGGGGGTGATGGCTACACCTTC
TRBJ2-7,TRBV15,-,-,CATSRETGLGQYF,TGTGCCACCAGCAGAGAGACTGGACTGGGGCAGTACTTC
TRBJ2-4,TRBV7-2,many,-,CASSYDGGGTKNIQYF,TGTGCCAGCAGCTACGATGGGGGTGGGACCAAAAACATTCAGTACTTC
TRBJ2-4,TRBV4-1,-,TRBD1,CASSQDRTGLAKNIQYF,TGCGCCAGCAGCCAAGACCGGACAGGGCTAGCCAAAAACATTCAGTACTTC
TRBJ1-5,TRBV6-6,few,-,CASSHLGDSSNQPQHF,TGTGCCAGCAGTCATCTGGGGGACTCTAGCAATCAGCCCCAGCATTTT
TRBJ2-1,TRBV4-1,-,TRBD2,CASSQGRGGLGEQFF,TGCGCCAGCAGCCAAGGTCGGGGGGGCCTTGGTGAGCAGTTCTTC
TRBJ1-5,TRBV7-9,-,-,CASSTGGSYSNQPQHF,TGTGCCAGCAGCACTGGGGGAAGTTATAGCAATCAGCCCCAGCATTTT
TRBJ1-4,TRBV19,-,-,CASSRRQATNEKLFF,TGTGCCAGTAGTAGACGGCAGGCAACTAATGAAAAACTGTTTTTT
TRBJ2-2,TRBV7-9,-,-,CASSFSASNTGELFF,TGTGCCAGCAGCTTCTCTGCATCGAACACCGGGGAGCTGTTTTTT
TRBJ1-5,TRBV4-1,-,-,CASSQEPRGSQPQHF,TGCGCCAGCAGCCAAGAGCCTAGGGGAAGTCAGCCTCAGCATTTT
TRBJ1-4,TRBV19,-,TRBD1,CASSLGQGYEKLFF,TGTGCCAGTAGCCTGGGACAGGGGTATGAAAAACTGTTTTTT
TRBJ1-2,TRBV20-1,-,-,CSAPGGTLLDHYGYTF,TGCAGTGCTCCGGGGGGCACCCTCCTCGATCACTATGGCTACACCTTC
TRBJ2-3,TRBV19,-,-,CASSIGLFSGDTQYF,TGTGCCAGTAGTATAGGTCTGTTTTCTGGAGATACGCAGTATTTT
TRBJ1-1,TRBV28,-,-,CASSFGAGEAFF,-
TRBJ2-5,TRBV4-2,once,-,CASSQDVAGASPQETQYF,TGTGCCAGCAGCCAAGATGTCGCGGGGGCCTCCCCCCAAGAGACCCAGTACTTC
TRBJ1-2,TRBV28,-,TRBD1,CASSLDRGRGYGYTF,TGTGCCAGCAGTCTCGACAGGGGGCGGGGGTATGGCTACACCTTC
TRBJ1-1,TRBV27,many,TRBD1,CASSLPPGGEAFF,TGTGCCAGCAGTTTACCCCCAGGGGGTGAAGCTTTCTTT
TRBJ1-1,TRBV6-2/TRBV6-3,-,-,CASSYSGVPTVVEAFF,TGTGCCAGCAGTTACTCGGGGGTCCCAACGGTAGTTGAAGCTTTCTTT
TRBJ2-7,TRBV12-5,-,-,CASGLYISEQYF,TGTGCTAGTGGCTTGTACATTTCCGAGCAGTACTTC
TRBJ1-1,TRBV29-1,-,TRBD1,CSVFSGGTEAFF,TGCAGCGTTTTCTCAGGGGGCACTGAAGCTTTCTTT
TRBJ2-5,TRBV7-9,few,-,CASSSGSLQETQYF,TGTGCCAGCAGCTCCGGAAGCCTCCAAGAGACCCAGTACTTC
TRBJ2-5,TRBV12-3/TRBV12-4,-,TRBD2,CASSFAHPGGGPQETQYF,TGTGCCAGCAGTTTCGCTCACCCCGGGGGGGGGCCTCAAGAGACCCAGTACTTC
TRBJ2-1,TRBV6-4,once,TRBD2,CASSTGLAGFNEQFF,TGTGCCAGCAGTACAGGACTAGCGGGGTTCAATGAACAGTTCTTC
TRBJ2-7,TRBV10-2,once,TRBD2,CASRVGLANTYEQYF,TGCGCCAGCAGGGTGGGACTAGCGAACACCTACGAGCAGTACTTC
TRBJ2-1,TRBV12-3/TRBV12-4,-,TRBD2,CASSLGSGGGTSYNEQFF,TGTGCCAGCAGTTTGGGTAGCGGGGGCGGAACGTCCTACAATGAGCAGTTCTTC
TRBJ2-7,TRBV7-9,-,TRBD2,CASSPAALAGANRFSSYEQYF,TGTGCCAGCAGCCCCGCGGCCCTAGCGGGGGCGAATAGATTTAGCTCCTACGAGCAGTACTTC
TRBJ2-7,TRBV7-2,many,-,CASSFASYEQYF,TGTGCCAGCAGCTTCGCCTCCTACGAGCAGTACTTC
TRBJ1-3,TRBV6-8,few,-,CASSYRGDGSGNTIYF,TGTGCCAGCAGTTACCGGGGGGATGGCTCTGGAAACACCATATATTTT
TRBJ1-1,TRBV19,few,TRBD1,CASMGRGRFRTEAFF,TGTGCCAGTATGGGCAGGGGGCGCTTTCGCACTGAAGCTTTCTTT
TRBJ2-1,TRBV12-3/TRBV12-4,few,-,CASSTGPRRVEQFF,TGTGCCAGCAGTACGGGACCTAGGCGAGTTGAGCAGTTCTTC
TRBJ2-1,TRBV5-8,-,-,CASSRTHNEQFF,TGTGCCAGTAGTCGCACCCACAATGAGCAGTTCTTC
TRBJ1-2,TRBV7-2,-,-,CASSGTDVMIYGYTF,TGTGCCAGCAGCGGGACGGACGTGATGATCTATGGCTACACCTTC
TRBJ2-3,TRBV6-5,few,-,CASSYLSVMGVTDTQYF,TGTGCCAGCAGTTACCTCTCCGTAATGGGGGTCACAGATACGCAGTATTTT
TRBJ2-3,TRBV20-1,-,TRBD2,CSARPAGGPDTQYF,TGCAGTGCTAGGCCAGCGGGGGGCCCAGATACGCAGTATTTT
TRBJ1-2,TRBV6-6,few,-,CASSYTPSDGIYGYTF,TGTGCCAGCAGTTATACCCCATCCGACGGGATCTATGGCTACACCTTC
TRBJ1-2,TRBV7-8,few,TRBD1,CASSSPSLGTGANGYTF,TGTGCCAGCAGCTCTCCATCCCTGGGGACAGGGGCAAATGGCTACACCTTC
TRBJ1-5,TRBV4-1,-,TRBD1,CASSQGERGRQRNQPQHF,TGCGCCAGCAGCCAAGGCGAAAGGGGGCGCCAGAGGAATCAGCCCCAGCATTTT
TRBJ1-2,TRBV10-2,-,TRBD1,CASSESTGDYGYTF,TGCGCCAGCAGTGAGTCGACAGGGGACTATGGCTACACCTTC
TRBJ2-2,TRBV6-6,-,TRBD1,CASTSRRDRGFSGELFF,TGTGCCAGCACCTCACGGAGAGACAGGGGATTTAGCGGGGAGCTGTTTTTT
TRBJ1-1,TRBV2,-,-,CASPSGVEAFF,TGTGCCAGTCCCTCGGGGGTAGAAGCTTTCTTT